This T cell receptor beta chain was identified during a study of tumor and adjacent non-tumor tissue in lung cancer. Looking at the study overall: Samples averaged about 3.8 million productive TCRbeta reads each. Study-wide results and caveats: Significantly higher TCR diversity was found in tumor than normal lung.

Per germline, CDR1 DFQATT and CDR2 SNEGSKA (reference sequence). V lost 5 bases to trimming and J lost 1 base; unmatched junction nucleotides: 6. This CDR3 is 15 amino acids long. The template was RNA from unsorted bulk tissue. The normal lung tissue was taken more than 3 cm from the tumor edge. A note on this clonotype: Its cognate antigen is unknown.

TCRbeta libraries were built with three rounds of nested PCR, modified from ARM-PCR. TCRdb processed the multiplex PCR reads anew with MiXCR; each CDR3 protein has one entry. The sample lists more than 85,000 distinct CDR3 sequences, about 65% occurring once. The sequenced sample was distant non-tumor lung tissue. The sequence was collected from a man aged 55 to 70 with non-small cell lung cancer. V and J are TRBV20-1 and TRBJ2-5, with 11 bases fitting TRBD2. This chain's CDR3 is CSAGKLAGAQETQYF. CDR3 nucleotide sequence: TGCAGTGCTGGGAAACTAGCGGGGGCCCAAGAGACCCAGTACTTC.